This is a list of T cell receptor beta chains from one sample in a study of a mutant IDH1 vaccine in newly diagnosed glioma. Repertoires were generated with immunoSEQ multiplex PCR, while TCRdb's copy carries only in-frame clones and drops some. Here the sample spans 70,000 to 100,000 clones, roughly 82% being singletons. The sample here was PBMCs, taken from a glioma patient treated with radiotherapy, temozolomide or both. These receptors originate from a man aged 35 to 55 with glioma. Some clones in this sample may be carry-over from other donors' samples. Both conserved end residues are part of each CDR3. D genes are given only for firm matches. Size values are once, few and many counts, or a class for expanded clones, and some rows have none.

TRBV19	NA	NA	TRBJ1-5	TGTGCCAGTACTGACAGTCTCCAGCCCCAGCATTTT	CASTDSLQPQHF
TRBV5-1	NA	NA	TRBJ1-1	TGCGCCAGCAGCGAACAGGGAGACACTGAAGCTTTCTTT	CASSEQGDTEAFF
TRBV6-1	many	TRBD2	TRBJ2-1	TGTGCCAGCAGTGCTAGCGGGGGCTCCTACAATGAGCAGTTCTTC	CASSASGGSYNEQFF
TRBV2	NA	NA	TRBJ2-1	TGTGCCAGCAGTCTCACGGACGGTGAGCAGTTCTTC	CASSLTDGEQFF
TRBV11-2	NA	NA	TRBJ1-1	TGTGCCACCGGGGCTCCGGGGAACACTGAAGCTTTCTTT	CATGAPGNTEAFF
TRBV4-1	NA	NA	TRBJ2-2	TGCGCCAGCCGTGAGGGGGGCAACACCGGGGAGCTGTTTTTT	CASREGGNTGELFF
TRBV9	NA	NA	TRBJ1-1	TGTGCCAGCAGCGTAGTGGGGGTCTCCACTGAAGCTTTCTTT	CASSVVGVSTEAFF
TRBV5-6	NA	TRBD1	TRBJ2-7	TGTGCCAGCAGCTTGACACCGGGACAGAGCTCCTACGAGCAGTACTTC	CASSLTPGQSSYEQYF
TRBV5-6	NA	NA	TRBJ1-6	TGTGCCAGCAGCTTTGTCGGAACCGAGGGGGCCCTCCACTTT	CASSFVGTEGALHF
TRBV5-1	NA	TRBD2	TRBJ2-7	TGCGCCAGCAGCTTTAGCGGGGGGAACTCCTACGAGCAGTACTTC	CASSFSGGNSYEQYF
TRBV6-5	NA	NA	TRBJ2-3	TGTGCCAGCGGTGTTTCAGGGGTGAGCGCAGATACGCAGTATTTT	CASGVSGVSADTQYF
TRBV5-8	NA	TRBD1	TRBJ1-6	TGTGCCAGCAGCCTAGGGGACAGCTATAATTCACCCCTCCACTTT	CASSLGDSYNSPLHF
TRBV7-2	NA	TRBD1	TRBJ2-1	TGTGCCAGCAGCCCCCGACAGGGGTCCTACAATGAGCAGTTCTTC	CASSPRQGSYNEQFF
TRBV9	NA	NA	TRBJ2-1	TGTGCCAGCAGCGTAGCAGGGGAGTCCTACAATGAGCAGTTCTTC	CASSVAGESYNEQFF
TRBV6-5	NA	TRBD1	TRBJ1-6	TGTGCCAGCAGTTCAACCGGGACAGGGAATTCACCCCTCCACTTT	CASSSTGTGNSPLHF
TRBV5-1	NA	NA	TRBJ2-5	TGCGCCAGCAGCTACACAGCGGTCCAAGAGACCCAGTACTTC	CASSYTAVQETQYF
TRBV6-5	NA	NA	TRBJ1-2	TGTGCCAGCAGCGAGACCCATACGAGGGGCTACACCTTC	CASSETHTRGYTF
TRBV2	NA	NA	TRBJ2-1	TGTGCCAGCAGTGAAAGTCAGAGCTCCTACAATGAGCAGTTCTTC	CASSESQSSYNEQFF
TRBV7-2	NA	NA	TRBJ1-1	TGTGCCAGCAGTGGGGGCGGGGGCACGGGGGACACTGAAGCTTTCTTT	CASSGGGGTGDTEAFF
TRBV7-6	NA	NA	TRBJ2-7	TGTGCCAGCAGCTTAGCGTGGGATAACGAGCAGTACTTC	CASSLAWDNEQYF
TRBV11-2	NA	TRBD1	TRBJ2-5	TGTGCCAGCACCGTGGACAGGGGAGAGACCCAGTACTTC	CASTVDRGETQYF
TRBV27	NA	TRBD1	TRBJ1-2	TGTGCCAGCAGTGGGGGGACAGGGGCAGAAGGCTACACCTTC	CASSGGTGAEGYTF
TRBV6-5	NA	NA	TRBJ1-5	TGTGCCAGCAAACGGACGTTTAGGAGCAATCAGCCCCAGCATTTT	CASKRTFRSNQPQHF
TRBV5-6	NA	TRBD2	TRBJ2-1	TGTGCCAGCAGCTACCTAGCGGGGGGCAAATCCTACAATGAGCAGTTCTTC	CASSYLAGGKSYNEQFF
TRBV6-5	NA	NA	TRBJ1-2	TGTGCCAGCAGGGCGGTTCGGGAGTACTATGGCTACACCTTC	CASRAVREYYGYTF
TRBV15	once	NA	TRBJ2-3	TGTGCCACCAGCAGAGACGAGGAGGGAACAGATACGCAGTATTTT	CATSRDEEGTDTQYF